This T cell receptor beta chain was identified during a study of shared clonotypes between healthy human individuals (dated by TCRdb to the early 2020s). As for the study more broadly: Two women and a few men aged 18 to 49 years were included in the cohort. For each donor, CD4 naive and CD4 memory were each given three plates, CD8 naive was given two plates, and CD8 memory was given one plate. To estimate repertoire size and how much clonotype sharing occurs between individuals, the study deeply sequenced the blood TCR repertoires of about 5 healthy adults. Per donor, leukapheresis produced somewhere between about 0.94 and 9 billion PBMCs. To increase sequencing depth and limit assay-specific biases, different laboratories used diverse techniques to prepare libraries and sequence TCR repertoires.

The donors were healthy, HIV-negative adults who had no recently reported acute infections or vaccinations. Every donor was a Caucasian adult residing in Nashville, Tennessee, USA. Magnetic negative selection was used to enrich CD4+ T cells, after which naive cells were positively selected on CD45RA and the negative fraction became the memory subset. Blood was collected by leukapheresis, and PBMCs were isolated by Ficoll-Histopaque density gradient centrifugation and then cryopreserved in liquid nitrogen vapor phase. Analytical flow cytometry was used to check the purity and quantity of every magnetically sorted T cell population. Genomic DNA was isolated from each sorted fraction and quantified by UV absorbance on a Nanodrop 2000c. About this clone: The specificity of this receptor is unknown. No base quality information exists; no much larger clone differs at one position.

TCR CDR3 regions were amplified from genomic DNA by multiplex PCR using the deep immunoSEQ assay. Extracted genomic DNA from each cell subset was spread evenly across all wells of several immunoSEQ 96-well plates, with each plate serving as a replicate. For sorted subsets, each replicate PCR was loaded with roughly 190 ng genomic DNA, equivalent to 25,000 to 35,000 T cell genomes. The purified libraries were quantified using a Qubit 3.0 fluorometer, sized with a Bioanalyzer 2100, and then quantified again using the KAPA Library Quantification kit. Each immunoSEQ 96-well plate was sequenced on its own single-read 150-cycle Illumina NextSeq 550 flow cell. In the source study's methods: Because the immunoSEQ output held only junctional sequences and lacked quality scores, the filtering could not match the filtering applied to full-length reads. To assign V/J genes and CDR3, sequences were annotated against IMGT germline references using PyIR, a Python wrapper for IgBLAST v1.9. Any read was removed if the V/J assignment was weak (E-value above 1e-6), the CDR3 was missing, or the read contained stop codons, out-of-frame junctions, or ambiguous translated residues. V3J clonotypes were defined as sequences sharing the same inferred V gene, J gene, and CDR3 amino acid sequence. To compute the percentage overlap between repertoires, the number of shared unique clonotypes was divided by the size of the smaller repertoire. Repertoire richness was assessed with RTK rarefaction, the Chao1 estimator, and Recon v2.1 estimates of unobserved clonotypes. For all TCRbeta clonotypes obtained by the gDNA method from a few donors, generation probabilities were computed with OLGA. As stored in TCRdb, this immuneACCESS dataset retains in-frame rearrangements with V and J assigned. A fraction of the clones does not appear; measured against another copy, unresolved V genes explain less than half of the discrepancy, and the remainder lacks a known reason. The V and J calls and clone size come from that table; D and trimming were worked out from the DNA. In all, the sample holds approximately 2.5 million clones, and around nine tenths of those were seen once. Over 0.12% of the sample comes from the top ten.

Broad study findings and their caveats: Naive subsets generally had larger estimated clonotype richness than memory subsets. Sampling was restricted to blood, and TCR repertoires in tissues likely differ from the TCR repertoires found in blood. Compared with non-shared clonotypes, the clonotypes found in all four sorted-subset donors had higher generation probabilities. The genetic and exposure-history diversity represented was limited by the small number of donors. Roughly 5% of naive CD4, around 3.5% of naive CD8, about 2.4% of memory CD4, and 0.4% of memory CD8 clonotypes were shared across four donors. Pairwise subsampling led to the expectation that sequencing depth would affect the degree of clonotype sharing among donors. Even with the large sequencing depth, rarefaction of the sorted-subset datasets indicated that sequencing was incomplete.

The sample consisted of naive CD4+ T cells sorted from blood. The cell subset or site label corresponds to: CD45RA+ positively selected. The receptor comes from a man younger than 30 in good health.

Read as DNA, the sequence is TGCAGCGTTGGGGTAGGAGGGACGAGCACAGATACGCAGTATTTT. It translates as CSVGVGGTSTDTQYF. The receptor chain draws on TRBV29-1 and TRBJ2-3; TRBD2 is a possible D gene, resting on 6 matching bases. CDR3 length: 15 amino acids, cysteine to phenylalanine. Here the CDR3 DNA is all that survives: 45 bases in frame from base 1. V loses 4 bases, J loses 0 bases, and the germline ends lie 14 bases apart. From the germline V gene, CDR1 is SQVTM and CDR2 is ANQGSEA.